Shown below are 23 T cell receptor beta chains from a single sample sequenced in a study of blood T cells in healthy people across ages. Next came a second PCR, run for about 7 to 11 cycles, which used a sample-barcoded 5' primer along with a J-beta primer mix. TCRdb redid the calling of the 5' RACE reads with MiXCR, one entry per CDR3 protein. The table includes 1.5 million to 2 million distinct CDR3 sequences, roughly 49% detected once. Specimen: blood. These receptors all stem from a woman aged 40 to 49 in good health.

The genes are TRBV20-1 and TRBJ2-5, with 16 bases identical to TRBD2. V was clipped by 4 bases and J by 0 bases; unmatched bases: 2. CDR3 size: 16 residues. Germline loops: CDR1 DFQATT, CDR2 SNEGSKA (reference sequence). CDR3: CSATGLAGGNQETQYF. The CDR3 DNA follows: TGCAGTGCTACGGGACTAGCGGGGGGGAACCAAGAGACCCAGTACTTC.

This clonotype was observed a few times. The rearrangement joins TRBV28 to TRBJ2-5; the match to TRBD1 covers 11 bases. This CDR3 comprises 18 residues. Germline values: CDR1 MDHEN, CDR2 SYDVKM. After removal of 6 bases from V and 1 base from J, the junction contained 13 bases not matched to a gene. CDR3 loop: CASSRRTGGVISQETQYF. Here the CDR3 DNA reads TGTGCCAGCAGCCGCCGGACAGGGGGCGTGATCTCCCAAGAGACCCAGTACTTC.

The chain is built from TRBV2 and TRBJ1-1, with 7 bases lining up with TRBD1. With 3 bases clipped from V and 0 bases from J, the junction kept 10 bases outside the gene matches. This CDR3 region has 17 residues. CDR1 and CDR2 from the germline V gene are SNHLY and FYNNEI. CDR3 residues: CASSDLGQLVLNTEAFF. The CDR3 nucleotides are TGTGCCAGCAGTGACCTGGGACAGCTAGTTTTGAACACTGAAGCTTTCTTT.

There are a few counts of this clonotype. The chain combines TRBV9 with TRBJ2-3; no clear D gene. The V gene's germline CDR1 is SGDLS and CDR2 YYNGEE. The CDR3 spans 14 residues. V lost 4 bases, J lost 7 bases, and 16 bases lay in between. CDR3 sequence reads: CASSPYGGTYTQYF. The CDR3 nucleotides read TGTGCCAGCAGCCCGTACGGCGGCACTTATACGCAGTATTTT. Variable domain in full (rest from reference TRBV9 and TRBJ2-3): DSGVTQTPKHLITATGQRVTLRCSPRSGDLSVYWYQQSLDQGLQFLIQYYNGEERAKGNILERFSAQQFPDLHSELNLSSLELGDSALYFCASSPYGGTYTQYFGPGTRLTVL.

This clonotype was seen many times. At one end the junction does not follow the germline gene, possibly because of a read error. CDR3 nucleotide sequence: TGCGCCAGCAGCGGGGGACGAACAGATACGCAGTATTTT. Translation gives CASSGGRTDTQYF. V and J are TRBV9 and TRBJ2-3; 8 bases match TRBD2. Germline V gene lookup returns CDR1 SGDLS and CDR2 YYNGEE. This CDR3 is built from 13 residues.

This clonotype has more than one count but fewer than ten. The chain is built from TRBV7-2 and TRBJ2-3; TRBD2 is a possible D gene (5 bases). The germline CDR1 and CDR2 sequences are SGHTA and FQGNSA. Trimming took 4 bases from V and 6 from J, leaving 17 bases between them. There are 15 residues in the CDR3. CDR3 residues: CASSSLRASRDTQYF. CDR3 nucleotides: TGTGCCAGCAGCTCGTTGAGGGCCAGTAGGGATACGCAGTATTTT. Based on the CDR3 plus reference TRBV7-2 and TRBJ2-3, the full variable domain is GAGVSQSPSNKVTEKGKDVELRCDPISGHTALYWYRQSLGQGLEFLIYFQGNSAPDKSGLPSDRFSAERTGGSVSTLTIQRTQQEDSAVYLCASSSLRASRDTQYFGPGTRLTVL.

The rearrangement uses TRBV6-6 and TRBJ2-5; D perhaps matches TRBD2 (6 bases). The J call could be wrong; TRBJ2-7 is a better fit for the DNA end. This CDR3 is built from 13 residues. Germline V CDR1 and CDR2: MNHNY, SVGAGI (reference sequence). CDR3 protein: CASSYYFGGEQYF. DNA of the CDR3: TGTGCCAGCAGTTACTATTTCGGGGGCGAGCAGTACTTC.

The chain has TRBV5-6 and TRBJ2-7; 9 bases are shared with TRBD1. The germline V gene encodes CDR1 SGHDT and CDR2 YYEEEE. J was trimmed by 0 bases and V by 4 bases; bases with no gene match: 5. The CDR3 spans 15 residues. For the CDR3, the DNA is TGTGCCAGCAGCCGACAGGGGGGATTCTCCTACGAGCAGTACTTC. Translation gives CASSRQGGFSYEQYF.

The V gene is TRBV7-9, the J gene TRBJ1-2; TRBD1 aligns across 8 bases. The CDR3 is 13 residues long. CDR1 SEHNR and CDR2 FQNEAQ come from the germline V gene (reference sequence). J was trimmed by 8 bases and V by 8 bases; bases with no gene match: 10. CDR3 amino acids: CASAAGRGQGYTF. The CDR3 DNA sequence: TGTGCCAGCGCAGCGGGCAGGGGGCAAGGCTACACCTTC.

This chain connects TRBV6-5 to TRBJ2-3, with 7 bases identical to TRBD1. Germline lookup yields CDR1 MNHEY and CDR2 SVGAGI. V trimming: 7 bases; J trimming: 1 base; junction bases outside the gene matches: 8. This CDR3 spans 15 amino acids. CDR3 region: CASNLGGARTDTQYF. CDR3 sequence (DNA): TGTGCCAGCAATCTAGGGGGCGCGCGCACAGATACGCAGTATTTT.

This clonotype appeared a few times. The J gene is TRBJ2-1, the V gene TRBV20-1; D is unclear. From germline, CDR1 is DFQATT and CDR2 SNEGSKA (reference sequence). The CDR3 covers 12 residues. Trimming took off 8 bases at V and 13 bases at J, with 21 bases between the two ends. The CDR3 reads CSTQIVGSSQFF. For the CDR3, the DNA is TGCAGTACCCAGATAGTAGGTTCTTCCCAGTTCTTC.

The sample holds a few counts of this clonotype. This chain links TRBV5-1 with TRBJ2-1, with D perhaps TRBD2 (5 bases). Germline V gene sequence: CDR1 SGHRS, CDR2 YFSETQ. The CDR3 runs to 13 residues. Trimming took off 3 bases at V and 5 bases at J, with 9 bases between the two ends. The CDR3 coding sequence is TGCGCCAGCAGCTCTGGAGCGGACAATGAGCAGTTCTTC. As protein: CASSSGADNEQFF.

This clonotype was observed a handful of times. This sequence joins TRBV6-5 and TRBJ1-2, with D perhaps TRBD1 (6 bases). The CDR3 covers 13 residues. From germline, CDR1 is MNHEY and CDR2 SVGAGI. This chain's CDR3 is CASRGPTLDGYTF. In DNA form, the CDR3 reads TGTGCTTCCCGGGGGCCGACCTTGGATGGCTACACCTTC.

The rearrangement links TRBV6-5 to TRBJ2-3, with 8 positions matching TRBD1. The germline V gene has CDR1 MNHEY and CDR2 SVGAGI. This CDR3 comprises 15 residues. Trimming removed 6 bases from V and 5 bases from J; junction bases left unmatched: 10. The CDR3 region is CASSRDRGVRDTQYF. CDR3 bases: TGTGCCAGCAGCCGAGACAGGGGTGTGAGAGATACGCAGTATTTT.

The chain uses TRBV7-9 and TRBJ1-6, with D maybe TRBD1 (5 bases). This CDR3 has 16 amino acids. Trimming took 5 bases from V and 9 from J, leaving 20 bases between them. CDR1 SEHNR and CDR2 FQNEAQ come from the germline V gene (reference sequence). The CDR3: CASSPRSQDKSSPLHF. CDR3 bases: TGTGCCAGCAGCCCGCGATCACAGGACAAGAGTTCACCCCTCCACTTT.

The chain uses TRBV28 and TRBJ1-1; 7 positions agree with TRBD1. Trimming removed 6 bases from V and 6 bases from J; junction bases left unmatched: 10. The CDR3 runs to 14 residues. Germline CDR1 MDHEN, CDR2 SYDVKM. The CDR3: CASSWDRTNSEAFF. The CDR3 DNA is TGTGCCAGCAGCTGGGACAGAACTAACTCTGAAGCTTTCTTT. Filled out from reference TRBV28 and TRBJ1-1, the complete variable domain reads DVKVTQSSRYLVKRTGEKVFLECVQDMDHENMFWYRQDPGLGLRLIYFSYDVKMKEKGDIPEGYSVSREKKERFSLILESASTNQTSMYLCASSWDRTNSEAFFGQGTRLTVV.

The gene calls are TRBV6-2 or TRBV6-3 and TRBJ2-4; D may be TRBD2 (6 bases). In germline, CDR1 is MNHEY, CDR2 SVGEGT. The CDR3 spans 16 residues. The germline V and J ends were trimmed by 6 bases and 3 bases, with 18 bases remaining between them. CDR3 in DNA: TGTGCCAGCAGGGGGGGTGACACCGCACTCAAAAACATTCAGTACTTC. This gives the protein CASRGGDTALKNIQYF.

As DNA, the CDR3 is TGTGCCAGCAGTTACGCGTTTTCGGGGGAGACCCAGTACTTC. This translates into CASSYAFSGETQYF. J is TRBJ2-5 and V is TRBV6-5; possible D gene TRBD2, 5 bases. The CDR3 spans 14 residues. Deletions cut 2 bases from V and 5 bases from J, with 12 bases between. The germline V gene has CDR1 MNHEY and CDR2 SVGAGI.

The chain has TRBV6-1 and TRBJ2-7; tentatively, D is TRBD1 or TRBD2 (5 bases each). CDR1 and CDR2 from the germline V gene are MNHNS and SASEGT. Trimming pared 2 bases from V and 4 bases from J, leaving 18 bases between. There are 16 residues in the CDR3. For the CDR3, the DNA is TGTGCCAGCAGTGAATGGGGGTCTCAGGGCCCGTACGAGCAGTACTTC. It encodes CASSEWGSQGPYEQYF.

The chain employs TRBV10-3 and TRBJ2-3, with a possible D match to TRBD1 (5 bases). Germline CDR1 ENHRY, CDR2 SYGVKD. The CDR3 covers 14 residues. Trimming removed 3 bases from V and 4 bases from J, with 11 bases in between. CDR3 protein: CAISDPGYADTQYF. CDR3 in DNA: TGTGCCATCAGTGATCCAGGGTACGCAGATACGCAGTATTTT.

This clonotype was seen a few times. V is TRBV25-1 and J is TRBJ2-1; the match to TRBD1 covers 10 bases. Germline V gene lookup returns CDR1 MGHDK and CDR2 SYGVNS. The CDR3 consists of 15 residues. The ends lost 1 base at V and 6 bases at J; junction bases unmatched: 3. The CDR3 reads CASSEWWDRGNEQFF. The CDR3 nucleotides read TGTGCCAGCAGTGAATGGTGGGACAGGGGCAATGAGCAGTTCTTC.

The chain joins TRBV4-3 to TRBJ1-6, with TRBD1 as a possible D gene (5 bases). CDR1 is LGHNA and CDR2 is YSLEER in the germline V gene. V was pared by 4 bases and J by 5 bases, with 18 bases between. This CDR3 is 17 amino acids long. The CDR3 reads CASSRETASTHNSPLHF. The CDR3 region has the DNA TGCGCCAGCAGCCGGGAGACAGCGTCAACCCATAATTCACCCCTCCACTTT.

The rearrangement uses TRBV28 and TRBJ2-6; D remains unclear. The V and J ends lost 6 bases and 1 base respectively, with 13 bases between them. Per germline, CDR1 MDHEN and CDR2 SYDVKM. This CDR3 contains 16 residues. CDR3 DNA sequence: TGTGCCAGCAGGAGGACGGTACTATCTGGGGCCAACGTCCTGACTTTC. It specifies CASRRTVLSGANVLTF.